The clone carrying this T cell receptor beta chain has just a few counts. What it binds is not known. These data belong to a study of vaccination and CD4 T cells after COVID-19. The Oncomine TCR Beta short-read assay was applied to DNA of cultured CD4+ T cells. TCRdb itself ran the PCR reads through MiXCR, one entry per CDR3 protein. The sample includes about 21,000 distinct CDR3 sequences, roughly 44% of them seen just once. Stated treatment: approximately nine-day PBMC culture with coronavirus spike peptide pools or control peptides (ViraFEST assay). The CDR3 extends over 15 amino acids. Germline V lookup: CDR1 MNHEY, CDR2 SMNVEV (reference sequence). Trimming cost V 6 bases and J 0 bases, with 12 bases left between them.

The source of this sequence is a human donor with COVID-19. The rearrangement links TRBV27 to TRBJ1-5; no reliable D call. The sample consisted of cultured CD4+ T cells from blood. Here the CDR3 DNA reads TGTGCCAGCAGATCCCAAAGCGATAGCAATCAGCCCCAGCATTTT. Its translation: CASRSQSDSNQPQHF.